One and the same sample provided the 26 T cell receptor beta chains below, sequenced in a study of beta chain features in type 1 diabetes. Expressed TCRB transcripts got sequenced, as all isolated RNA was reverse transcribed. The table came from immunoSEQ multiplex PCR; TCRdb's copy has only in-frame clones and leaves some out. This repertoire shows under 850,000 clones, around an eighth found once; its top ten account for 0.022%. Overall study findings and caveats: Type 1 diabetes patients had moderately but significantly shorter TCRB CDR3s in all four CD4+ subsets.

Their antigens remain unidentified. Sequencing was performed on naive CD4+ T cells from blood. Every receptor here comes from a man aged 18 to 30 with type 1 diabetes.

This clone was counted a few times. The gene calls are TRBV30 and TRBJ1-5; tentatively, D is TRBD1 (6 bases). Germline CDR1 is GTSNPN and CDR2 is SVGIG (reference sequence). V was pared by 0 bases and J by 11 bases, with 14 bases between. The CDR3 is 13 amino acids. The CDR3 is CAWSVQGHGAQHF. For the CDR3, the DNA is TGTGCCTGGAGTGTACAGGGCCACGGCGCCCAGCATTTT.

The chain carries TRBV9 and TRBJ2-1; 12 bases align to TRBD2. The CDR3 contains 19 residues. V lost 4 bases, J lost 9 bases, and 20 bases stayed unmatched. In germline, CDR1 is SGDLS, CDR2 YYNGEE. This chain's CDR3 is CASSPRGASGGAGMSEQFF. The CDR3, as DNA: TGTGCCAGCAGCCCCAGAGGGGCTAGCGGGGGGGCCGGGATGAGTGAGCAGTTCTTC.

The chain combines TRBV18 with TRBJ1-5; TRBD1 matches at 7 bases. V was clipped by 4 bases and J by 1 base; unmatched bases: 4. This CDR3 spans 15 amino acids. The germline gives CDR1 KGHSH, CDR2 LQKENI. CDR3 region: CASSLGTASNQPQHF. The CDR3 DNA sequence: TGTGCCAGCTCACTCGGGACAGCCAGCAATCAGCCCCAGCATTTT.

The CDR3, as DNA: TGTGCCAGTAGCCTAGCGGAGGGCCCAGAGACCCAGTACTTC. As protein: CASSLAEGPETQYF. The gene calls are TRBV19 and TRBJ2-5; 7 bases map to TRBD2. J was trimmed by 4 bases and V by 6 bases; bases with no gene match: 8. The CDR3 has 14 residues. Germline V gene data show CDR1 as LNHDA and CDR2 as SQIVND (reference sequence).

CDR3 amino acids: CASSGRGALETQYF. Written as DNA, the CDR3 is TGTGCCAGCAGTGGGCGGGGGGCGCTTGAGACCCAGTACTTC. This chain links TRBV2 with TRBJ2-5; 8 bases align to TRBD2. The V gene end was trimmed by 4 bases and the J gene end by 5 bases; junction bases not matched to a gene: 6. The CDR3 sequence is 14 residues long. CDR1 is SNHLY, CDR2 FYNNEI, per germline.

The chain is built from TRBV10-3 and TRBJ1-3, with a weak D call TRBD1 (5 bases). CDR1 is ENHRY, CDR2 SYGVKD, per germline. The CDR3 length is 14 residues. The germline V and J ends were trimmed by 4 bases and 0 bases, with 7 bases remaining between them. CDR3 region: CAISGGISGNTIYF. In DNA form, the CDR3 reads TGTGCCATCAGTGGGGGCATCTCTGGAAACACCATATATTTT.

In this sample, this clone turned up a few times. The V and J genes are TRBV7-9 and TRBJ1-1; D gene ambiguous. V lost 7 bases, J lost 2 bases, and 14 bases lay in between. The germline CDR1 and CDR2 sequences are SEHNR and FQNEAQ (reference sequence). The CDR3 covers 14 residues. The CDR3 DNA sequence: TGTGCCAGCACCTCAGTCCGAACAAACACTGAAGCTTTCTTT. Residues: CASTSVRTNTEAFF.

This clone has more than one count but fewer than ten. J is TRBJ2-7 and V is TRBV5-1; D not resolved. Germline V CDR1 and CDR2: SGHRS, YFSETQ. Trimming left V 4 bases short and J 0 bases short, with 14 bases between. The CDR3 length is 15 residues. The CDR3 bases are TGCGCCAGCAGCACCAGGACGGAAAGCTCCTACGAGCAGTACTTC. Translation gives CASSTRTESSYEQYF.

The sample holds a few counts of this clone. The chain is built from TRBV5-1 and TRBJ2-1; no definite D call. In germline, CDR1 is SGHRS, CDR2 YFSETQ. Trimming stripped 4 bases from V and 7 bases from J, with 6 bases between. The CDR3 totals 11 residues. The CDR3, as DNA: TGCGCCAGCAGCGGTCAAAATGAGCAGTTCTTC. Its translation is CASSGQNEQFF.

The V gene is TRBV4-1, the J gene TRBJ1-1; D not resolved. Trimming cost V 3 bases and J 0 bases, with 8 bases left between them. Germline CDR1 reads MGHRA; CDR2 reads YSYEKL. CDR3 length: 14 amino acids. CDR3 coding DNA: TGCGCCAGCAGCCAGGAAGATATGAACACTGAAGCTTTCTTT. Translation: CASSQEDMNTEAFF.

The chain uses TRBV10-3 and TRBJ2-5, with TRBD1 matching 8 bases. Germline CDR1 is ENHRY and CDR2 is SYGVKD. V lost 10 bases, J lost 5 bases, and 9 bases stayed unmatched. The CDR3 spans 13 residues. CDR3 nucleotides: TGTGCCACCAAGGCAGGGGGCTATGAGACCCAGTACTTC. This encodes CATKAGGYETQYF.

This clone was detected once. The chain joins TRBV6-5 to TRBJ2-3; TRBD1 or TRBD2 may be the D gene (5 bases each). This CDR3 has 14 amino acids. The germline V gene has CDR1 MNHEY and CDR2 SVGAGI. Trimming took 4 bases from V and 1 from J, leaving 9 bases between them. The CDR3 sequence: CASSSPGRTDTQYF. The CDR3 DNA follows: TGTGCCAGCAGTTCGCCGGGGCGCACAGATACGCAGTATTTT.

A few counts support this clone. J is TRBJ1-1 and V is TRBV29-1; no clear D gene. V lost 4 bases and J 0 bases, leaving 15 bases between the germline ends. There are 15 residues in the CDR3. Germline-derived CDR1 and CDR2 are SQVTM and ANQGSEA. Written as DNA, the CDR3 is TGCAGCGTTGTTAGTCTGGCAAGCATGAACACTGAAGCTTTCTTT. It translates to CSVVSLASMNTEAFF.

CDR3 sequence reads: CASSPGEDEQYF. The CDR3 nucleotides read TGTGCCAGCTCACCGGGGGAGGACGAGCAGTACTTC. This chain connects TRBV18 to TRBJ2-7; D might be TRBD2 (6 bases). This CDR3 is built from 12 residues. Germline CDR1 and CDR2: KGHSH and LQKENI. V lost 3 bases and J 5 bases, leaving 8 bases between the germline ends. The full variable domain, completed using reference TRBV18 and TRBJ2-7, is NAGVMQNPRHLVRRRGQEARLRCSPMKGHSHVYWYRQLPEEGLKFMVYLQKENIIDESGMPKERFSAEFPKEGPSILRIQQVVRGDSAAYFCASSPGEDEQYFGPGTRLTVT.

This clone was counted between two and nine times. The V gene is TRBV7-8, the J gene TRBJ1-1; D possibly corresponds to TRBD1 (5 bases). This CDR3 spans 14 amino acids. Trimming took off 5 bases at V and 1 base at J, with 11 bases between the two ends. Germline values: CDR1 SGHVS, CDR2 FQNEAQ. As DNA, the CDR3 is TGTGCCAGCAGCCCGGGACTGGGGAACACTGAAGCTTTCTTT. Amino acid sequence: CASSPGLGNTEAFF.

This clone has more than one count but fewer than ten. This chain uses TRBV7-9 with TRBJ1-6; a possible D gene is TRBD1 (5 bases). CDR3 size: 13 residues. With 7 bases removed from V and 9 bases from J, the gap between germline ends came to 13 bases. The germline CDR1 and CDR2 sequences are SEHNR and FQNEAQ (reference sequence). The CDR3 spells CASNPSGGSPLHF. CDR3 sequence (DNA): TGTGCCAGCAACCCGTCCGGGGGTTCACCCCTCCACTTT.

This clone was seen only a few times. V gene TRBV27 combines with J gene TRBJ2-1, with 9 nucleotides matching TRBD2. V gave up 4 bases and J gave up 4 bases; unmatched junction bases: 5. Germline-derived CDR1 and CDR2 are MNHEY and SMNVEV (reference sequence). CDR3 length: 15 residues. CDR3: CASSSKRGDYNEQFF. DNA of the CDR3: TGTGCCAGCAGTTCCAAGCGGGGGGATTACAATGAGCAGTTCTTC.

In its sample, this clone was seen a few times. The CDR3 sequence: CASSPLGATPYEQYF. The CDR3 bases are TGTGCCAGCAGCCCTCTGGGGGCCACCCCCTACGAGCAGTACTTC. The V call is TRBV13, the J call TRBJ2-7; TRBD1 is a possible D gene (6 bases). Trimming took off 5 bases at V and 2 bases at J, with 16 bases between the two ends. CDR3 length: 15 residues. Germline CDR1 reads PRHDT; CDR2 reads FYEKMQ (reference sequence).

A few counts support this clone. The CDR3 bases are TGTGCCAGCAGCCAAGTGGGAAGGATTAATGAAAAACTGTTTTTT. It codes for CASSQVGRINEKLFF. The V gene is TRBV14, the J gene TRBJ1-4; D ambiguous. The length of the CDR3 is 15 residues. The V end was cut by 1 base, the J end by 4 bases, with 10 bases between. CDR1 is SGHDN, CDR2 FVKESK, per germline.

This clone was found a few times. The V call is TRBV29-1, the J call TRBJ1-2, with D perhaps TRBD1 (6 bases). Between the trimmed V and J ends, which lost 5 bases and 4 bases, there was a span of 11 bases. Germline V CDR1 and CDR2: SQVTM, ANQGSEA. The CDR3 has 12 amino acids. CDR3 in DNA: TGCAGCGTTCACCGGACAGTCTATGGCTACACCTTC. Its protein product is CSVHRTVYGYTF.

This clone was detected a few times. The chain's CDR3 is CSADPGGTEAFF. As DNA, the CDR3 is TGCAGCGCGGATCCCGGCGGCACTGAAGCTTTCTTT. The rearrangement joins TRBV29-1 to TRBJ1-1, with D unclear. Germline lookup yields CDR1 SQVTM and CDR2 ANQGSEA. The CDR3 runs 12 residues. V was pared by 7 bases and J by 4 bases, with 13 bases between.

The sample holds a few counts of this clone. This rearrangement joins TRBV27 to TRBJ1-2; TRBD1 might be the D (5 bases). There are 19 residues in the CDR3. The V and J ends lost 5 bases and 0 bases respectively, with 25 bases between them. The V gene's germline CDR1 is MNHEY and CDR2 SMNVEV (reference sequence). The CDR3 nucleotides are TGTGCCAGCAGTCCCCAGGGAGGGCCCGCGGTATGGGCTAACTATGGCTACACCTTC. As protein: CASSPQGGPAVWANYGYTF.

V and J are TRBV27 and TRBJ2-7; D possibly uses TRBD1 or TRBD2 (5 bases each). Germline V gene data show CDR1 as MNHEY and CDR2 as SMNVEV (reference sequence). Trimming cost V 6 bases and J 3 bases, with 15 bases left between them. The CDR3 is 14 residues long. The DNA for the CDR3 is TGTGCCAGCAGACCAACTAGGGGCCTCTACGAGCAGTACTTC. Its translation is CASRPTRGLYEQYF.

There are a few counts of this clone. The chain has TRBV4-1 and TRBJ2-1; maybe TRBD2 (5 bases). This CDR3 is built from 15 residues. The germline CDR1 and CDR2 sequences are MGHRA and YSYEKL. Trimming removed 0 bases at V and 3 bases at J, with 9 bases between. CDR3 in amino acids: CASSQDRTSYNEQFF. The CDR3 coding sequence is TGCGCCAGCAGCCAAGATCGAACTAGCTACAATGAGCAGTTCTTC.

This clone appeared a few times. The genes are TRBV2 and TRBJ2-3, with TRBD1 matching 7 bases. The V gene's germline CDR1 is SNHLY and CDR2 FYNNEI. The CDR3 spans 12 residues. Unmatched junction bases numbered 2, after V lost 5 bases and J lost 6 bases. CDR3 sequence: CASSLQGDTQYF. In DNA, the CDR3 is TGTGCCAGCAGTCTACAGGGGGATACGCAGTATTTT.

This clone was seen more than once but under ten times. The chain has TRBV6-1 and TRBJ1-2, with D perhaps TRBD1 (5 bases). V was clipped by 0 bases and J by 7 bases, with 15 bases between them. The CDR3 spans 15 residues. CDR1 and CDR2 from the germline V gene are MNHNS and SASEGT. The CDR3: CASSEAQGRTGGYTF. In DNA form, the CDR3 reads TGTGCCAGCAGTGAAGCCCAGGGCCGTACTGGTGGCTACACCTTC.